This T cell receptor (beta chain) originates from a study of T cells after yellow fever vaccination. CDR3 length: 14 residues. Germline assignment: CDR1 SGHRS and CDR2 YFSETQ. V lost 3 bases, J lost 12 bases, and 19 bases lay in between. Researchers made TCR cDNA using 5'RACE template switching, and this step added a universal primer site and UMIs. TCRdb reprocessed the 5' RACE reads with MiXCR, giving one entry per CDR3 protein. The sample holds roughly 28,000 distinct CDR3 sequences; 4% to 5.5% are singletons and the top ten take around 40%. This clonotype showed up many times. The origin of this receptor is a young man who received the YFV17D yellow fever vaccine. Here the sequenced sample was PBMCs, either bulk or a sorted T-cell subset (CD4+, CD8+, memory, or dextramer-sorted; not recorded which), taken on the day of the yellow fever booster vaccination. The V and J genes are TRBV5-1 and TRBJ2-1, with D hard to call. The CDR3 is CASSWYRTAMGQFF. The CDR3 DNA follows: TGCGCCAGCAGCTGGTACAGAACGGCAATGGGGCAGTTCTTC.